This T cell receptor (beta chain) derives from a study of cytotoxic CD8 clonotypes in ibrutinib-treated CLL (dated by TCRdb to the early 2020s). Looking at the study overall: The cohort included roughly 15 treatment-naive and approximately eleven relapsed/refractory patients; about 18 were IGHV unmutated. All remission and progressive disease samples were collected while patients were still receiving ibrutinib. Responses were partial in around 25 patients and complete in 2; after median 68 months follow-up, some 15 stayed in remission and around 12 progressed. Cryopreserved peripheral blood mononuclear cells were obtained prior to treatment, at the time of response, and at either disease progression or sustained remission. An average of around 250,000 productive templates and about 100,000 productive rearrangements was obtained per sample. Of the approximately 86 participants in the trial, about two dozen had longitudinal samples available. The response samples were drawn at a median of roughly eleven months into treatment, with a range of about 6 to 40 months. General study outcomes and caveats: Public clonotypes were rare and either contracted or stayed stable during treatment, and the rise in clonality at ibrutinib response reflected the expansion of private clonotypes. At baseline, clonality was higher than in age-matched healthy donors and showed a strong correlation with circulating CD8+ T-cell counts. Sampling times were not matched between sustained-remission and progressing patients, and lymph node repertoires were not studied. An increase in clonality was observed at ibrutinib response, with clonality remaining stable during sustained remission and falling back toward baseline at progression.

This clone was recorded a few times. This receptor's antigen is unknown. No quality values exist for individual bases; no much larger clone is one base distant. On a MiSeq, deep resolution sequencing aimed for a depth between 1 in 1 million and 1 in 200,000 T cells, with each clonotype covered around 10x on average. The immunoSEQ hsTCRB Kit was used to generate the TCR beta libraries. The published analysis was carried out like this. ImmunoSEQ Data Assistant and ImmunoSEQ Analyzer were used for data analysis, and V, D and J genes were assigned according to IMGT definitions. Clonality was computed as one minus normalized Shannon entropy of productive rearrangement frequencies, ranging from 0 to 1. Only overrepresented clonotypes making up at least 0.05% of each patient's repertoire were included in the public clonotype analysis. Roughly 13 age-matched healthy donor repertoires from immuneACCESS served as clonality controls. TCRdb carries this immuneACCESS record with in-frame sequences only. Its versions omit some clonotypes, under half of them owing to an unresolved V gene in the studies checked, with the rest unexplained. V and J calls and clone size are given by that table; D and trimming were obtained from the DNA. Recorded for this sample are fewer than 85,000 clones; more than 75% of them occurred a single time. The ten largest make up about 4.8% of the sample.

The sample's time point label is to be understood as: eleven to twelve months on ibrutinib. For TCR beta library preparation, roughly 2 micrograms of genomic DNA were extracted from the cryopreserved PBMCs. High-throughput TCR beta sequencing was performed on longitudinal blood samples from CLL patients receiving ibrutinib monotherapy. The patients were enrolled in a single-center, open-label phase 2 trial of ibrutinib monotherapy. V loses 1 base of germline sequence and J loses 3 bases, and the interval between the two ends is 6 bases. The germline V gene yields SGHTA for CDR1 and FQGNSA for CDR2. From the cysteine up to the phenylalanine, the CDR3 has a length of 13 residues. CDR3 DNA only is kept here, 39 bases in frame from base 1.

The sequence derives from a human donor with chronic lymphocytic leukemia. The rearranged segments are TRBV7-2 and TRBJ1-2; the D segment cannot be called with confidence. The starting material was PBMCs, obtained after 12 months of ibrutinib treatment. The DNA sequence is TGTGCCAGCAGCTTAGGGCCAGACTATGGCTACACCTTC. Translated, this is CASSLGPDYGYTF.